This T cell receptor (beta chain) comes out of a study of CD8 T cells in ankylosing spondylitis. Study-wide results and caveats: Previous work reported some of these motif variants in the synovial fluid and blood of reactive arthritis. Characteristic, it appeared, of ankylosing spondylitis blood was a TCR beta motif of several highly homologous variants.

As concerns this clonotype: Antigen: not known.

Researchers built TCR beta libraries using quantitative 5'-RACE with molecular barcodes. MiXCR, run by TCRdb on the 5' RACE reads, gives a single entry per CDR3 protein. There are 85,000 to 100,000 distinct CDR3 sequences in the sample; about 8.1% occur only once, and roughly 5% lies in the top ten. CDR1 is SGHRS and CDR2 is YFSETQ in the germline V gene. CDR3 length: 13 residues. Deletions cut 4 bases from V and 3 bases from J, with 10 bases between. The source material was blood, either unsorted or a sorted T cell fraction (not recorded which). J is TRBJ2-5 and V is TRBV5-1; D tentatively fits TRBD1 or TRBD2 (5 bases each). The source is a male donor with ankylosing spondylitis or in good health (not recorded which). The CDR3 spells CASSLVGEETQYF. The DNA of the CDR3 is TGCGCCAGCAGCCTAGTGGGGGAAGAGACCCAGTACTTC.